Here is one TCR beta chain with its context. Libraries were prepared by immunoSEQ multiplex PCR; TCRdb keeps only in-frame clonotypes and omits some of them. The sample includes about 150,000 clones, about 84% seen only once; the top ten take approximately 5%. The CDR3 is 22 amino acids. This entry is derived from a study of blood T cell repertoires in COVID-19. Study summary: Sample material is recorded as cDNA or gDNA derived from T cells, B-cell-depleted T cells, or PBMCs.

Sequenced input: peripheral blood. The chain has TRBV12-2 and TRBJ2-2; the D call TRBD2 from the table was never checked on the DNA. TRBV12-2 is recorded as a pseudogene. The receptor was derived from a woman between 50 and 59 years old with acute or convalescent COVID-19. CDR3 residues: CASRLADFLSRLAAPFPGELFF. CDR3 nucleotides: TGTGCAAGTCGCTTAGCCGACTTTCTTTCGAGATTAGCGGCACCATTCCCCGGGGAGCTGTTTTTT.